The clone carrying this T cell receptor (beta chain) was found many times. The target antigen is unknown. The source of the sample is a study of CD8 T cells in ankylosing spondylitis. Study outcomes and limitations: Significant enrichment of disease-linked clones was reported in matched ankylosing spondylitis synovial fluid. It appeared that ankylosing spondylitis blood was characterized by a TCR beta motif of under ten highly homologous variants.

Trimming removed 0 bases from V and 6 bases from J; junction bases left unmatched: 15. Looked up from germline, CDR1 is SGHRS and CDR2 is YFSETQ. CDR3 length equals 18 residues. With molecular barcodes, quantitative 5'-RACE was used to make the TCR beta libraries. TCRdb reprocessed the 5' RACE reads with MiXCR, giving one entry per CDR3 protein. Of under 250,000 distinct CDR3 sequences in the sample, about 26% were seen once. The rearrangement joins TRBV5-1 to TRBJ2-1, with 7 bases matching TRBD2. The TCR comes from a male donor with ankylosing spondylitis or in good health (not recorded which). Sequencing was performed on blood, either unsorted or a sorted T cell fraction (not recorded which). As DNA, the CDR3 is TGCGCCAGCAGCTTGGAACCGACGGGCGGGAGTTTTTCCAATGAGCAGTTCTTC. This gives the protein CASSLEPTGGSFSNEQFF.